This is a list of T cell receptor beta chains from one sample in a study of blood T cell repertoires in COVID-19. TCRdb's table, derived via immunoSEQ multiplex PCR, lists solely in-frame clones and lacks some. Of around 100,000 clones listed, roughly 91% are singletons. Sequences were obtained from peripheral blood. Receptor source: a woman aged 80 or over with acute or convalescent COVID-19. The CDR3 runs from the conserved cysteine through the conserved F or W. The order of the fields is V gene, J gene, D gene, clone size, CDR3 protein, CDR3 DNA. D genes are given only for firm matches. Clone sizes are given selectively: once, few, many, or a class where the clone is expanded.

v_gene: TRBV16
j_gene: TRBJ1-5
d_gene: -
abundance: -
CDR3aa: CASSLYNSNQPQHF
CDR3nt: TGTGCCAGCAGCCTTTATAATAGCAATCAGCCCCAGCATTTT

v_gene: TRBV23-1
j_gene: TRBJ2-7
d_gene: TRBD1
abundance: -
CDR3aa: CASSQSGQRNYEQYF
CDR3nt: TGCGCCAGCAGTCAGTCGGGACAGAGAAACTACGAGCAGTACTTC

v_gene: TRBV11-3
j_gene: TRBJ2-2
d_gene: -
abundance: once
CDR3aa: CASSFSGPHTGELFF
CDR3nt: TGTGCCAGCAGCTTTAGCGGTCCCCACACCGGGGAGCTGTTTTTT

v_gene: TRBV19
j_gene: TRBJ2-7
d_gene: -
abundance: -
CDR3aa: CASSKTVPPYEQYF
CDR3nt: TGTGCCAGTAGTAAGACAGTTCCCCCCTACGAGCAGTACTTC

v_gene: TRBV5-1
j_gene: TRBJ2-7
d_gene: TRBD1
abundance: -
CDR3aa: CASSLAPGTGGNEQYF
CDR3nt: TGCGCCAGCAGCTTGGCCCCCGGGACAGGGGGTAACGAGCAGTACTTC

v_gene: TRBV6-1
j_gene: TRBJ2-7
d_gene: -
abundance: -
CDR3aa: CASSDQGSEQYF
CDR3nt: TGTGCCAGCAGTGACCAGGGGAGCGAGCAGTACTTC

v_gene: TRBV5-1
j_gene: TRBJ2-4
d_gene: -
abundance: -
CDR3aa: CASSLGGGGSKNIQYF
CDR3nt: TGCGCCAGCAGCTTGGGCGGGGGCGGGTCCAAAAACATTCAGTACTTC

v_gene: TRBV7-9
j_gene: TRBJ2-7
d_gene: TRBD1
abundance: -
CDR3aa: CASSSGGEQYF
CDR3nt: TGTGCCAGCAGCTCAGGGGGAGAGCAGTACTTC

v_gene: TRBV18
j_gene: TRBJ2-2
d_gene: -
abundance: -
CDR3aa: CASSPRGVETGELFF
CDR3nt: TGTGCCAGCTCACCTCGAGGTGTTGAAACCGGGGAGCTGTTTTTT

v_gene: TRBV19
j_gene: TRBJ1-3
d_gene: -
abundance: once
CDR3aa: CASSIGRGSSGNTIYF
CDR3nt: TGTGCCAGTAGTATAGGGAGGGGAAGCTCTGGAAACACCATATATTTT

v_gene: TRBV7-8
j_gene: TRBJ1-4
d_gene: -
abundance: -
CDR3aa: CASSLDMGQSNEKLFF
CDR3nt: TGTGCCAGCAGCTTAGATATGGGCCAGAGTAATGAAAAACTGTTTTTT

v_gene: TRBV19
j_gene: TRBJ2-5
d_gene: -
abundance: -
CDR3aa: CASRVGHGAAEETQYF
CDR3nt: TGTGCCAGCCGCGTGGGTCATGGGGCGGCGGAAGAGACCCAGTACTTC

v_gene: TRBV7-2
j_gene: TRBJ2-3
d_gene: TRBD2
abundance: few
CDR3aa: CASSTRGARGRDTQYF
CDR3nt: TGTGCCAGCAGCACGCGGGGGGCCCGGGGTAGAGATACGCAGTATTTT

v_gene: TRBV19
j_gene: TRBJ1-2
d_gene: TRBD1
abundance: once
CDR3aa: CASNPLGQARYGYTF
CDR3nt: TGTGCCAGTAATCCCCTTGGACAGGCGCGCTATGGCTACACCTTC

v_gene: TRBV6-6
j_gene: TRBJ1-5
d_gene: -
abundance: -
CDR3aa: CASSYQGNQPQHF
CDR3nt: TGTGCCAGCAGTTACCAGGGGAATCAGCCCCAGCATTTT

v_gene: TRBV30
j_gene: TRBJ1-5
d_gene: -
abundance: -
CDR3aa: CAWSVPGIGNQPQHF
CDR3nt: TGTGCCTGGAGTGTACCCGGGATCGGCAATCAGCCCCAGCATTTT

v_gene: TRBV5-8
j_gene: TRBJ1-6
d_gene: TRBD1
abundance: -
CDR3aa: CASSSTGGLYNSPLHF
CDR3nt: TGTGCCAGCAGCTCGACAGGGGGCCTCTATAATTCACCCCTCCACTTT

v_gene: TRBV30
j_gene: TRBJ1-1
d_gene: -
abundance: -
CDR3aa: CAWSGEGGRWTEAFF
CDR3nt: TGTGCCTGGAGTGGGGAGGGGGGCCGGTGGACTGAAGCTTTCTTT

v_gene: TRBV3-1/TRBV3-2
j_gene: TRBJ2-3
d_gene: TRBD2
abundance: -
CDR3aa: CASSPKSRELAGGRNTQYF
CDR3nt: TGTGCCAGCAGCCCTAAGTCGAGAGAACTAGCGGGGGGGCGTAATACGCAGTATTTT

v_gene: TRBV7-8
j_gene: TRBJ2-1
d_gene: TRBD2
abundance: -
CDR3aa: CASSTRRRLAVYNEQFF
CDR3nt: TGTGCCAGCAGCACCCGTCGACGACTAGCAGTCTACAATGAGCAGTTCTTC

v_gene: TRBV25-1
j_gene: TRBJ2-2
d_gene: -
abundance: -
CDR3aa: CASSPTTGELFF
CDR3nt: TGTGCCAGCAGTCCTACCACCGGGGAGCTGTTTTTT

v_gene: TRBV11-1
j_gene: TRBJ2-1
d_gene: -
abundance: -
CDR3aa: CASSLLRQVYNEQFF
CDR3nt: TGTGCCAGCAGCTTGCTTCGACAGGTCTACAATGAGCAGTTCTTC